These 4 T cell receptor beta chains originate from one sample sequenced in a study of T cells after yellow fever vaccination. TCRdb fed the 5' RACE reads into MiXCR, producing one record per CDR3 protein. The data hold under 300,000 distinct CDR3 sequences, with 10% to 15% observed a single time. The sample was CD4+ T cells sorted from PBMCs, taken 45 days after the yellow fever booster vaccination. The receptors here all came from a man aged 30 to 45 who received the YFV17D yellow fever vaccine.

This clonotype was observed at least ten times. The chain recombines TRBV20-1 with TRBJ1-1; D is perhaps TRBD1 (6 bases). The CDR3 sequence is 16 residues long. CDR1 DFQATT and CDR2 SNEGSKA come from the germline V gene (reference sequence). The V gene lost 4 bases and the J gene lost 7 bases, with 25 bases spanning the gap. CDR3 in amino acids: CSATHKTGSVPHEAFF. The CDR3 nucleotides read TGCAGTGCTACTCATAAGACAGGTTCGGTGCCCCATGAAGCTTTCTTT.

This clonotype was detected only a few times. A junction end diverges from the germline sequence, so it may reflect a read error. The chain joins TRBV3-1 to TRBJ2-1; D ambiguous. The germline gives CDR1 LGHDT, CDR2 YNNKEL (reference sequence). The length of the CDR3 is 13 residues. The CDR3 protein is CASSQGWESAESF. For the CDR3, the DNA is TGTGCCAGCAGCCAAGGGTGGGAATCGGCGGAATCCTTC.

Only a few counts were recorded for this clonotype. The CDR3 DNA is TGCGCCAGCAGCAAGGGACAGATGGATACGCAGTATTTT. Residues: CASSKGQMDTQYF. This chain joins TRBV5-1 and TRBJ2-3; the match to TRBD1 covers 7 bases. This CDR3 comprises 13 residues. Germline CDR1 and CDR2: SGHRS and YFSETQ. J gave up 6 bases and V 4 bases, and 5 bases lay outside the gene matches. The variable domain in full, completed from reference TRBV5-1 and TRBJ2-3, reads KAGVTQTPRYLIKTRGQQVTLSCSPISGHRSVSWYQQTPGQGLQFLFEYFSETQRNKGNFPGRFSGRQFSNSRSEMNVSTLELGDSALYLCASSKGQMDTQYFGPGTRLTVL.

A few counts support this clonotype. The DNA for the CDR3 is TGTGCCAGCAGCCAAGGTATTGCGGCGGGAGAGAGGTACAATGAGCAGTTCTTC. Translating gives CASSQGIAAGERYNEQFF. This chain joins TRBV4-2 and TRBJ2-1, with 7 bases lining up with TRBD2. V lost 1 base, J lost 4 bases, and 13 bases stayed unmatched. Germline CDR1 and CDR2: LGHNA and YNFKEQ. The CDR3 has 18 residues.